This is a list of T cell receptor beta chains from one sample in a study of blood T cell repertoires in COVID-19. Data came from immunoSEQ multiplex PCR; TCRdb stores just in-frame clones and leaves some out. The sample shows about 500,000 clones, roughly 89% of them seen only once. Sequenced input: peripheral blood. The receptors stem from a man younger than 30 with COVID-19, enrolled during active disease. CDR3s include the opening cysteine and the closing phenylalanine or tryptophan. D genes are given only for firm matches. Not all rows give a size; the values are once, few, many and, for expanded clones, a class.

abundance: .
v_gene: TRBV11-2
j_gene: TRBJ2-7
d_gene: .
CDR3nt: TGTGCCAGCAGCACTAGAGGCGAGCAGTACTTC
CDR3aa: CASSTRGEQYF

abundance: .
v_gene: TRBV5-4
j_gene: TRBJ2-2
d_gene: TRBD2
CDR3nt: TGTGCCATCAGTACGGCGGGAGGACCGAACACCGGGGAGCTGTTTTTT
CDR3aa: CAISTAGGPNTGELFF

abundance: .
v_gene: TRBV10-1
j_gene: TRBJ2-3
d_gene: .
CDR3nt: TGCGCCAGCAGCTCTCGCAGGGCAGATACGCAGTATTTT
CDR3aa: CASSSRRADTQYF

abundance: .
v_gene: TRBV7-9
j_gene: TRBJ2-1
d_gene: TRBD2
CDR3nt: TGTGCCAGCAGCCCGCTAGCGGGAGGGTCCTACAATGAGCAGTTCTTC
CDR3aa: CASSPLAGGSYNEQFF

abundance: .
v_gene: TRBV7-2
j_gene: TRBJ2-7
d_gene: .
CDR3nt: TGTGCCAGCAGCTTAGCCCCACAGGGCGCGTACGAGCAGTACTTC
CDR3aa: CASSLAPQGAYEQYF

abundance: .
v_gene: TRBV2
j_gene: TRBJ1-2
d_gene: .
CDR3nt: TGTGCCAGCACCGGGAACTATGGCTACACCTTC
CDR3aa: CASTGNYGYTF

abundance: .
v_gene: TRBV6-6
j_gene: TRBJ2-5
d_gene: .
CDR3nt: TGTGCCAACAGTCTTGGATTAGGGGGATACCAAGAGACCCAGTACTTC
CDR3aa: CANSLGLGGYQETQYF

abundance: .
v_gene: TRBV23-1
j_gene: TRBJ2-6
d_gene: .
CDR3nt: TGCGCCAGCAGTCAAGAGGAGGGCAGCTCTGGGGCCAACGTCCTGACTTTC
CDR3aa: CASSQEEGSSGANVLTF

abundance: once
v_gene: TRBV30
j_gene: TRBJ2-1
d_gene: TRBD2
CDR3nt: TGTGCCTGGAGTGTAACCGGCGGGAGGAATGAGCAGTTCTTC
CDR3aa: CAWSVTGGRNEQFF

abundance: .
v_gene: TRBV9
j_gene: TRBJ2-3
d_gene: TRBD2
CDR3nt: TGTGCCAGCAGCCCAGGACTAGCAGGGGATACGCAGTATTTT
CDR3aa: CASSPGLAGDTQYF

abundance: .
v_gene: TRBV11-2
j_gene: TRBJ2-7
d_gene: TRBD2
CDR3nt: TGTGCCAGCAGGCGACTAGCGGGGGGTACCTCCTACGAGCAGTACTTC
CDR3aa: CASRRLAGGTSYEQYF

abundance: .
v_gene: TRBV27
j_gene: TRBJ2-7
d_gene: .
CDR3nt: TGTGCCAGCAGTTTTCAGGGTCCCTACGAGCAGTACTTC
CDR3aa: CASSFQGPYEQYF

abundance: .
v_gene: TRBV27
j_gene: TRBJ2-5
d_gene: .
CDR3nt: TGTGCCAGCAGTTCACGGGAAGAGACCCAGTACTTC
CDR3aa: CASSSREETQYF

abundance: .
v_gene: TRBV5-1
j_gene: TRBJ2-1
d_gene: .
CDR3nt: TGCGCCAGCAGCTTGGGGGGGCCTACAAATGAGCAGTTCTTC
CDR3aa: CASSLGGPTNEQFF

abundance: .
v_gene: TRBV13
j_gene: TRBJ2-3
d_gene: .
CDR3nt: TGTGCCAGCAGTCTTCCGGGTAGGAGCACAGATACGCAGTATTTT
CDR3aa: CASSLPGRSTDTQYF

abundance: .
v_gene: TRBV11-3
j_gene: TRBJ2-7
d_gene: TRBD1
CDR3nt: TGTGCCAGCAGCTCACTTACAGGGGGGATCGGCGAGCAGTACTTC
CDR3aa: CASSSLTGGIGEQYF

abundance: .
v_gene: TRBV18
j_gene: TRBJ2-2
d_gene: TRBD2
CDR3nt: TGTGCCAGCTCACCACCGGGACTAGCATCGGGGAACGGGGAGCTGTTTTTT
CDR3aa: CASSPPGLASGNGELFF

abundance: once
v_gene: TRBV5-6
j_gene: TRBJ2-3
d_gene: .
CDR3nt: TGTGCCAGCAGCTTTCCGCGGGATACGCAGTATTTT
CDR3aa: CASSFPRDTQYF

abundance: .
v_gene: TRBV19
j_gene: TRBJ1-4
d_gene: TRBD1
CDR3nt: TGTGCCAGTAGAGGGACAGGGAATGAAAAACTGTTTTTT
CDR3aa: CASRGTGNEKLFF

abundance: once
v_gene: TRBV3-1/TRBV3-2
j_gene: TRBJ1-5
d_gene: .
CDR3nt: TGTGCCAGCAGCCAAGACAGAAATAGCAATCAGCCCCAGCATTTT
CDR3aa: CASSQDRNSNQPQHF

abundance: .
v_gene: TRBV5-4
j_gene: TRBJ2-1
d_gene: TRBD2
CDR3nt: TGTGCCAGCAGCTTGTCGGGGGGAGAGGAGCAGTTCTTC
CDR3aa: CASSLSGGEEQFF

abundance: .
v_gene: TRBV5-4
j_gene: TRBJ2-7
d_gene: TRBD2
CDR3nt: TGTGCCAGCAGCTTCGGGACTAGCGGGGGGGCTTACGAGCAGTACTTC
CDR3aa: CASSFGTSGGAYEQYF

abundance: .
v_gene: TRBV7-6
j_gene: TRBJ2-2
d_gene: TRBD2
CDR3nt: TGTGCCAGCAGCTCGAGTAGCGGGATAAACACCGGGGAGCTGTTTTTT
CDR3aa: CASSSSSGINTGELFF

abundance: .
v_gene: TRBV7-9
j_gene: TRBJ1-1
d_gene: TRBD1
CDR3nt: TGTGCCAGCAGCGGAGGGGGCCGGGTCTCTGAAGCTTTCTTT
CDR3aa: CASSGGGRVSEAFF

abundance: once
v_gene: TRBV9
j_gene: TRBJ2-1
d_gene: .
CDR3nt: TGTGCCAGCAGCGAAACGGTCCACAGCTCCTACAATGAGCAGTTCTTC
CDR3aa: CASSETVHSSYNEQFF

abundance: .
v_gene: TRBV5-8
j_gene: TRBJ1-3
d_gene: TRBD1
CDR3nt: TGTGCCAGCAGCATTCTGGGACAGGGAGGAAACACCATATATTTT
CDR3aa: CASSILGQGGNTIYF

abundance: .
v_gene: TRBV7-3
j_gene: TRBJ2-1
d_gene: TRBD2
CDR3nt: TGTGCCAGCAGCTCCGGACTAGCGGGAGTAAATGAGCAGTTCTTC
CDR3aa: CASSSGLAGVNEQFF

abundance: .
v_gene: TRBV28
j_gene: TRBJ1-2
d_gene: TRBD1
CDR3nt: TGTGCCAGCAGTTCGGGGGACAGGGGTTACTATGGCTACACCTTC
CDR3aa: CASSSGDRGYYGYTF

abundance: .
v_gene: TRBV18
j_gene: TRBJ2-5
d_gene: TRBD1
CDR3nt: TGTGCCAGCTCACCACCGACCGGGACAGGGACGGAGACCCAGTACTTC
CDR3aa: CASSPPTGTGTETQYF

abundance: once
v_gene: TRBV5-6
j_gene: TRBJ1-5
d_gene: .
CDR3nt: TGTGCCAGCAGCCTTCGGGACACCTATCAGCCCCAGCATTTT
CDR3aa: CASSLRDTYQPQHF

abundance: .
v_gene: TRBV24-1
j_gene: TRBJ2-1
d_gene: TRBD2
CDR3nt: TGTGCCACCAGTGATCGTAGCGGGAGTGGGAGAAATGAGCAGTTCTTC
CDR3aa: CATSDRSGSGRNEQFF

abundance: .
v_gene: TRBV2
j_gene: TRBJ1-2
d_gene: .
CDR3nt: TGTGCCAGCAGAAATCCGGATTGGAGGCTCTATGGCTACACCTTC
CDR3aa: CASRNPDWRLYGYTF

abundance: .
v_gene: TRBV18
j_gene: TRBJ2-1
d_gene: .
CDR3nt: TGTGCCAGCTCAGGAGGGGCCTACAATGAGCAGTTCTTC
CDR3aa: CASSGGAYNEQFF

abundance: .
v_gene: TRBV23-1
j_gene: TRBJ1-2
d_gene: TRBD1
CDR3nt: TGCGCCAGCAGTCCAACGACAGGGGGGAGTTCTGGCTACACCTTC
CDR3aa: CASSPTTGGSSGYTF

abundance: .
v_gene: TRBV7-6
j_gene: TRBJ2-2
d_gene: TRBD2
CDR3nt: TGTGCCAGCAGCGCTTACCCCATACTAGCGGGAACCACCGGGGAGCTGTTTTTT
CDR3aa: CASSAYPILAGTTGELFF

abundance: .
v_gene: TRBV3-1/TRBV3-2
j_gene: TRBJ1-4
d_gene: .
CDR3nt: TGTGCCAGCAGCGGGAGGGGTACTGAAAAACTGTTTTTT
CDR3aa: CASSGRGTEKLFF